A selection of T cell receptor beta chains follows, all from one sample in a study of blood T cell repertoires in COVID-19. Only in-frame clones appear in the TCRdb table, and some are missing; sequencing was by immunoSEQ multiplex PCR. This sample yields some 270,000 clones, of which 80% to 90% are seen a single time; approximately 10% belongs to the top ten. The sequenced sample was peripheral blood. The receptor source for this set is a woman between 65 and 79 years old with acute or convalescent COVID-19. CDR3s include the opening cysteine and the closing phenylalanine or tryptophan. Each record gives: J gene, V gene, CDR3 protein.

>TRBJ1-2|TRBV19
CASRGGQANSYGYTF
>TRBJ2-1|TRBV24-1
CATSSIVGDNEQFF
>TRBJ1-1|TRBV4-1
CASSQVTGIAEAFF
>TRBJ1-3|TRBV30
CALAPGLSSGNTIYF
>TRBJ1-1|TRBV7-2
CASSFQGASTEAFF
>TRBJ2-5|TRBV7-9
CASSLAGGVETQYF
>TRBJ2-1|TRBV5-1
CASSGSGGTYNEQFF
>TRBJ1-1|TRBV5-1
CASSPDGGTEAFF
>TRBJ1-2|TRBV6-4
CASSPSGNYGYTF
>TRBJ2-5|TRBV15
CATSRNRGINGETQYF
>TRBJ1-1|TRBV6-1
CASSDWRDLDTEAFF
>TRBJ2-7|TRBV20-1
CSARQDNEQYF
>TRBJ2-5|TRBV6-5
CASKLDVGGTQYF
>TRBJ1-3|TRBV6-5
CASSSQSRSGNTIYF
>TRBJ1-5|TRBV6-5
CASSYSKHKPQHF
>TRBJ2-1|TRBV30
CAWRAPQFYNEQFF
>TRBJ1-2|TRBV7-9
CASSYQGSYGYTF
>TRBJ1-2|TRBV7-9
CASSTDRARGYTF
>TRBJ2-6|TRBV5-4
CASSPPGTGPTSGANVLTF
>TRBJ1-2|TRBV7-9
CASSPSIWGGYGYTF
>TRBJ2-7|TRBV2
CASSPGEKFPEEQYF
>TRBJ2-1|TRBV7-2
CASSSQLTGWSYNEQFF
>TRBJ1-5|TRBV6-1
CASSDRGRQPQHF
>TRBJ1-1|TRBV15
CATSTPDRGFYTEAFF
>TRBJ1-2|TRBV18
CASSPDTFYGYTF
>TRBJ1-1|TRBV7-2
CASRWGPNTEAFF
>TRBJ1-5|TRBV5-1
CASSPDSSNQPQHF
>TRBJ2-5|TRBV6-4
CASARGLGETQYF